This TCR beta chain is drawn from a study of shared clonotypes between healthy human individuals. Terminally differentiated effector memory CD45RA+ cells were excluded from the naive CD8 cells, which were CD45RO-negative and positively selected for CCR7. Germline V gene sequence: CDR1 MNHEY, CDR2 SMNVEV (reference sequence). V lost 5 bases to trimming and J lost 5 bases; unmatched junction nucleotides: 4. This CDR3 has 14 amino acids. Generated by immunoSEQ multiplex PCR, the TCRdb table keeps only in-frame clones and is missing some. This sample has about 2.1 million clones, with approximately 94% found just once.

J is TRBJ2-7 and V is TRBV27; 12 bases align to TRBD2. This sequence was found in a man younger than 35 in good health. Some clones in this sample may be carry-over from other donors' samples. What was sequenced was naive CD8+ T cells from PBMCs. The CDR3 region is CASSGLAGLHEQYF. Written as DNA, the CDR3 is TGTGCCAGCAGTGGACTAGCGGGACTACACGAGCAGTACTTC.